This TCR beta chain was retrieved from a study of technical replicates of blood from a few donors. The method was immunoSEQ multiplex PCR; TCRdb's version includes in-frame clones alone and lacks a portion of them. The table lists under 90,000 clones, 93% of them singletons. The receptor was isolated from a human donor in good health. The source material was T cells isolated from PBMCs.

In nucleotides, the CDR3 is TGTGCCAGCAGCTTGGCAGGAAGCAATCAGCCCCAGCATTTT. Amino acids: CASSLAGSNQPQHF. The chain is built from TRBV5-5 and TRBJ1-5; D unresolved. Trimming took 0 bases from V and 1 from J, leaving 5 bases between them. The CDR3 consists of 14 residues. Germline CDR1 SGHKS, CDR2 YYEKEE (reference sequence). Looking up the rest from reference TRBV5-5 and TRBJ1-5 gives the full variable domain: DAGVTQSPTHLIKTRGQQVTLRCSPISGHKSVSWYQQVLGQGPQFIFQYYEKEERGRGNFPDRFSARQFPNYSSELNVNALLLGDSALYLCASSLAGSNQPQHFGDGTRLSIL.